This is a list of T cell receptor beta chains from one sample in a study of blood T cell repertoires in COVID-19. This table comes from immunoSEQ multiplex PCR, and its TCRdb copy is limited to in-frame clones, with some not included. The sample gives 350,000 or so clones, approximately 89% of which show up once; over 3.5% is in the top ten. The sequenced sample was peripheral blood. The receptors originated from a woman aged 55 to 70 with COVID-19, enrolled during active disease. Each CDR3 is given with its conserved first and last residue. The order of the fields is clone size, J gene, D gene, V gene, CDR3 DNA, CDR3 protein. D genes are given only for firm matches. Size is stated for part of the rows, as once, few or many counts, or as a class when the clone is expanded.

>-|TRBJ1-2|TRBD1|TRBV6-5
TGTGCCAGCAGTTCCCCAACAGGGGTTGGAGGCTATGGCTACACCTTC
CASSSPTGVGGYGYTF
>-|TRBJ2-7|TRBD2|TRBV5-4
TGTGCCAGCAGCGAACGGACTAGCGGGGGAGGGATAGAGTACTTC
CASSERTSGGGIEYF
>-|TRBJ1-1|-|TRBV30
TGTGCCTGGACGAGAGGCGGCATCCCGAACACTGAAGCTTTCTTT
CAWTRGGIPNTEAFF
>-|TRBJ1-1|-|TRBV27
TGTGCCAGCAGCGGGATCCCGAACACTGAAGCTTTCTTT
CASSGIPNTEAFF
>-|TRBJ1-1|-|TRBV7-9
TGTGCCAGCAGCTTAGTTCCGAGGGACACTGAAGCTTTCTTT
CASSLVPRDTEAFF
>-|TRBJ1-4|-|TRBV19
TGTGCCAGTACCCCCCTTGTGGGCGGGAAACTGTTTTTT
CASTPLVGGKLFF
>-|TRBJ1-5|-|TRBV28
TGTGCCAGCAGACACTATCAGGGCGGGGGCAATCAGCCCCAGCATTTT
CASRHYQGGGNQPQHF
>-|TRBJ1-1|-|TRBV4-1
TGCGCCAGCAGCCAAGGTCCAGGGCGCTTTTTT
CASSQGPGRFF
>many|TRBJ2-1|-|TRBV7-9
TGTGCCAGCAGCCACGACAATAACAATGAGCAGTTCTTC
CASSHDNNNEQFF
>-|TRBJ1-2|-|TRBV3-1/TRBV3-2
TGTGCCAGCAGCGAGGGCTATGGCTACACCTTC
CASSEGYGYTF
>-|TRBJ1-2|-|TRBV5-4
TGTGCCAGCAGCGAAGGGGGTAATTATGGCTACACCTTC
CASSEGGNYGYTF
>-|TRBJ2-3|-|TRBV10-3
TGTGCCATCAGTGACCGAGGCACAGATACGCAGTATTTT
CAISDRGTDTQYF